The clone carrying this T cell receptor (beta chain) was observed a handful of times. This entry is derived from a study of blood T cell repertoires in COVID-19. Study background: PBMCs, B-cell-depleted T cells, or T cells were the source of the cDNA or gDNA that made up the material.

The protocol was immunoSEQ multiplex PCR, while the TCRdb copy is restricted to in-frame clones and leaves out a portion. The sample lists 400,000 to 550,000 clones; roughly 90% were seen once. V dropped 3 bases and J dropped 1 base, with 9 bases sitting between them. Germline V gene data show CDR1 as ENHRY and CDR2 as SYGVKD. This CDR3 has 15 amino acids. This sequence originates from a woman aged 25 to 39 with acute or convalescent COVID-19. Sequenced: peripheral blood. This chain connects TRBV10-3 to TRBJ2-2; maybe TRBD1 (5 bases). CDR3 coding DNA: TGTGCCATCAGTGAATCACAGGTGAACACCGGGGAGCTGTTTTTT. This translates into CAISESQVNTGELFF.